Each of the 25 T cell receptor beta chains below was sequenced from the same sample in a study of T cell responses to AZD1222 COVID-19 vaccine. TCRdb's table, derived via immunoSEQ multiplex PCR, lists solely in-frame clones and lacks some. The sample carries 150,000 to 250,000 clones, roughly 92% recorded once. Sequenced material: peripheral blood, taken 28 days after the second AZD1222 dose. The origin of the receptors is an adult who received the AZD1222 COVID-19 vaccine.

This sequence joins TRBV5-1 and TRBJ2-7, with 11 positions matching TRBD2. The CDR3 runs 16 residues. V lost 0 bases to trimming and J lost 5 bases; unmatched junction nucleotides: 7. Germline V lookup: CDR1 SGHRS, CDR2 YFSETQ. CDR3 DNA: TGCGCCAGCAGCTTGGTGGTAGCGGGGGGGCCCGACGAGCAGTACTTC. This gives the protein CASSLVVAGGPDEQYF. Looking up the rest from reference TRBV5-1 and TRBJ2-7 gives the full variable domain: KAGVTQTPRYLIKTRGQQVTLSCSPISGHRSVSWYQQTPGQGLQFLFEYFSETQRNKGNFPGRFSGRQFSNSRSEMNVSTLELGDSALYLCASSLVVAGGPDEQYFGPGTRLTVT.

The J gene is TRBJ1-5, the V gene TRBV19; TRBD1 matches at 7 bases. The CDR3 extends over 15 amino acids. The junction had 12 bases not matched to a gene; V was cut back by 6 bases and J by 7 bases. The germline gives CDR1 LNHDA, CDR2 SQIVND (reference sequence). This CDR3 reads CASSSPTGPVQPQHF. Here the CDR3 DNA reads TGTGCCAGTAGCTCCCCGACAGGGCCGGTCCAGCCCCAGCATTTT.

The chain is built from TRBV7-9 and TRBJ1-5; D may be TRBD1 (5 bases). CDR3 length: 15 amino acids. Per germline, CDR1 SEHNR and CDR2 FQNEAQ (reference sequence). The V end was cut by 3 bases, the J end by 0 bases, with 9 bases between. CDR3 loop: CASSFGGNSNQPQHF. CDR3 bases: TGTGCCAGCAGCTTCGGGGGGAATAGCAATCAGCCCCAGCATTTT. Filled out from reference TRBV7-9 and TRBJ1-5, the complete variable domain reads DTGVSQNPRHKITKRGQNVTFRCDPISEHNRLYWYRQTLGQGPEFLTYFQNEAQLEKSRLLSDRFSAERPKGSFSTLEIQRTEQGDSAMYLCASSFGGNSNQPQHFGDGTRLSIL.

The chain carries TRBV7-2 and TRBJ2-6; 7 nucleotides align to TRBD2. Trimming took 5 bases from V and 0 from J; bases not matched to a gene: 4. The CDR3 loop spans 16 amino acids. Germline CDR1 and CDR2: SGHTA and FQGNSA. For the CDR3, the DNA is TGTGCCAGCAGCGCCACGGGGGGCTCTGGGGCCAACGTCCTGACTTTC. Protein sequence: CASSATGGSGANVLTF.

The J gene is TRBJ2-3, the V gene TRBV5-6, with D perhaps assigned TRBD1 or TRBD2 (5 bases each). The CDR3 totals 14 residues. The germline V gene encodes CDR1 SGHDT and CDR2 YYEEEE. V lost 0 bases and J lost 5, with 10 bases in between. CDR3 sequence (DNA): TGTGCCAGCAGCTTGGACGGGGCAGGAGATACGCAGTATTTT. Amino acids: CASSLDGAGDTQYF.

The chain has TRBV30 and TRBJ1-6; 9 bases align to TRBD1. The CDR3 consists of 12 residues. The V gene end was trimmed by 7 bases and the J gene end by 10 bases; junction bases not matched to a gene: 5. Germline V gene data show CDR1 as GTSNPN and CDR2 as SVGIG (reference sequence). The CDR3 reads CASGQGISPLHF. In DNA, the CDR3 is TGTGCCTCAGGACAGGGGATCTCACCCCTCCACTTT. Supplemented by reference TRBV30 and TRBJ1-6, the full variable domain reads SQTIHQWPATLVQPVGSPLSLECTVEGTSNPNLYWYRQAAGRGLQLLFYSVGIGQISSEVPQNLSASRPQDRQFILSSKKLLLSDSGFYLCASGQGISPLHFGNGTRLTVT.

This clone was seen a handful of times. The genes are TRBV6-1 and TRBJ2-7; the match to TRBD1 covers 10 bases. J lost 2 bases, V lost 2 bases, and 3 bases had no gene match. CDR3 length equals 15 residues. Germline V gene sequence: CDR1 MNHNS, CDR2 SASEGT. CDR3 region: CASSEPGQGTYEQYF. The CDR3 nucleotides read TGTGCCAGCAGTGAACCGGGACAGGGGACCTACGAGCAGTACTTC.

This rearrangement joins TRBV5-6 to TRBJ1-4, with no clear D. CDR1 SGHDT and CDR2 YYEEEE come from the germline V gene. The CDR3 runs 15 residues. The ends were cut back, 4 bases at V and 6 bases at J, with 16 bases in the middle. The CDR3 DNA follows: TGTGCCAGCAGCGGAACCGGGAATAGGGATGAAAAACTGTTTTTT. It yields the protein CASSGTGNRDEKLFF. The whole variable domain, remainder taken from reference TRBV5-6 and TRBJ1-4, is DAGVTQSPTHLIKTRGQQVTLRCSPKSGHDTVSWYQQALGQGPQFIFQYYEEEERQRGNFPDRFSGHQFPNYSSELNVNALLLGDSALYLCASSGTGNRDEKLFFGSGTQLSVL.

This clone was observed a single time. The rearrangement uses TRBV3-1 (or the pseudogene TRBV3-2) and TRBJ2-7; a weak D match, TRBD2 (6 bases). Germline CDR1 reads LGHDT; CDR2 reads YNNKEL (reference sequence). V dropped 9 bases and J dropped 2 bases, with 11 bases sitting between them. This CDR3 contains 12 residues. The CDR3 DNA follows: TGTGCCAGTCAGCGGGCCCCCTACGAGCAGTACTTC. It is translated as CASQRAPYEQYF.

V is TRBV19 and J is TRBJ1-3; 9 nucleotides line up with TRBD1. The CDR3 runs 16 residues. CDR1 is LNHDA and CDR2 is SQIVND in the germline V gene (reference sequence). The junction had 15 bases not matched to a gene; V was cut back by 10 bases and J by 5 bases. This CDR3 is CATSDDGTGPRNTIYF. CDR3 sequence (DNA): TGTGCCACTTCAGACGACGGGACAGGGCCTAGAAACACCATATATTTT.

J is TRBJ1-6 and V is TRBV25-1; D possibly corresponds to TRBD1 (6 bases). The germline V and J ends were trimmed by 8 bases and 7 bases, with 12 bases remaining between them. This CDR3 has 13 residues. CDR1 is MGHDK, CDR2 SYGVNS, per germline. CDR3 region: CASSDSANSPLHF. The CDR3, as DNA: TGTGCCAGCTCGGACAGCGCAAATTCACCCCTCCACTTT.

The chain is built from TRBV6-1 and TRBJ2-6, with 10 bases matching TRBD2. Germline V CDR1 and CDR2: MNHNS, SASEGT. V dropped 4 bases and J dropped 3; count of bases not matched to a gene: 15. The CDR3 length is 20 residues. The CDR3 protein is CASSGRTLKRGGLGANVLTF. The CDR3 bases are TGTGCCAGCAGTGGCCGGACCCTCAAGCGGGGGGGCCTTGGGGCCAACGTCCTGACTTTC.

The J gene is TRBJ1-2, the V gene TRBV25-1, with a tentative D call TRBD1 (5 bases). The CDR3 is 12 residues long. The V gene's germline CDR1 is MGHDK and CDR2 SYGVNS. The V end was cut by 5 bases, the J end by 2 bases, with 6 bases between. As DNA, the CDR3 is TGTGCCAGCAGTCAGGGAAACTATGGCTACACCTTC. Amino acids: CASSQGNYGYTF.

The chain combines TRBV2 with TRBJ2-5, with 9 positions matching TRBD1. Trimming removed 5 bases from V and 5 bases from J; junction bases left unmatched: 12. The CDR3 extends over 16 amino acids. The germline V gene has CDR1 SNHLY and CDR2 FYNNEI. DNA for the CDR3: TGTGCCAGCAGTTCTTCCGGGACAGGGAATTTGGAGACCCAGTACTTC. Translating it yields CASSSSGTGNLETQYF.

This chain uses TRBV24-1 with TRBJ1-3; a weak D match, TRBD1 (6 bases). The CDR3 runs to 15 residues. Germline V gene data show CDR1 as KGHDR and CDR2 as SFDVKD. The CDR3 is CAPGGATIGRNTIYF. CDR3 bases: TGTGCGCCGGGGGGGGCCACTATAGGGCGAAACACCATATATTTT.

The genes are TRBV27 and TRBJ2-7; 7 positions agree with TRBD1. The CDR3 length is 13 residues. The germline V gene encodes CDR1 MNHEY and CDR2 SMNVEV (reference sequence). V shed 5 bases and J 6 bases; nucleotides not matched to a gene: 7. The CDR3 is CASSHDRAGEQYF. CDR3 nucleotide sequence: TGTGCCAGCAGTCACGACAGGGCGGGCGAGCAGTACTTC.

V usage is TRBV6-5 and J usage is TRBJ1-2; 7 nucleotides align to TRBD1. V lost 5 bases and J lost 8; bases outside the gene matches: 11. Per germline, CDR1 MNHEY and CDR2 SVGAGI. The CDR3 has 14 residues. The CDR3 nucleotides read TGTGCCAGCAGTCCCGTGACAGGGTTGGGAGGCTACACCTTC. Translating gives CASSPVTGLGGYTF.

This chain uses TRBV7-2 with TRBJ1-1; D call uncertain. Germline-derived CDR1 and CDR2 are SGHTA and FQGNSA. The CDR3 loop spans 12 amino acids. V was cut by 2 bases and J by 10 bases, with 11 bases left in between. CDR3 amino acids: CASSLSREGAFF. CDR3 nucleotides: TGTGCCAGCAGCTTAAGCCGGGAAGGAGCTTTCTTT.

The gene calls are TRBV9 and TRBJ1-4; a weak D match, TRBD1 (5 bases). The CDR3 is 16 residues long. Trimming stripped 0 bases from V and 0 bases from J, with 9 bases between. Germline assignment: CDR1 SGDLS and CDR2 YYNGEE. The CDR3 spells CASSVGGQTTNEKLFF. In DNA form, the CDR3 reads TGTGCCAGCAGCGTAGGGGGCCAGACAACTAATGAAAAACTGTTTTTT.

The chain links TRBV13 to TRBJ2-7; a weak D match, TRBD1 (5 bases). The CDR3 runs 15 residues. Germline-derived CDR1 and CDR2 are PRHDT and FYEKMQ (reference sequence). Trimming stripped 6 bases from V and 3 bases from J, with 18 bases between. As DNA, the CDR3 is TGTGCCAGCAGTCCAAGGTCAGGACAATTCTACGAGCAGTACTTC. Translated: CASSPRSGQFYEQYF.

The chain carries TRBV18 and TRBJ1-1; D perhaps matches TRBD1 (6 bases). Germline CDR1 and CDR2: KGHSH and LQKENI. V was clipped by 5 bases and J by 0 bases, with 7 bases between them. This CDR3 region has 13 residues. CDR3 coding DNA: TGTGCCAGCTCAGAGGGGGTGAACACTGAAGCTTTCTTT. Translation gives CASSEGVNTEAFF. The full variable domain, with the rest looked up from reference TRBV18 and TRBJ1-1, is NAGVMQNPRHLVRRRGQEARLRCSPMKGHSHVYWYRQLPEEGLKFMVYLQKENIIDESGMPKERFSAEFPKEGPSILRIQQVVRGDSAAYFCASSEGVNTEAFFGQGTRLTVV.

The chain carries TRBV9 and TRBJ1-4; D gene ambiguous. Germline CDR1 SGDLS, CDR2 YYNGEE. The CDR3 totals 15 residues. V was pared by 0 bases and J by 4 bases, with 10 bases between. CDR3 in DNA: TGTGCCAGCAGCGTAGGCAATGGAGTTAATGAAAAACTGTTTTTT. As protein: CASSVGNGVNEKLFF.

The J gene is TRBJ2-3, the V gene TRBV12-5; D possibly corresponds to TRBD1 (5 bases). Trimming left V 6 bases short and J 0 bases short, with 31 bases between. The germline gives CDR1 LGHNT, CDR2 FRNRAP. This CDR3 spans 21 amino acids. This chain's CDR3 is CASGSPWAGWWSRSSTDTQYF. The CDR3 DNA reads TGTGCTAGTGGATCCCCCTGGGCAGGGTGGTGGTCACGCTCAAGCACAGATACGCAGTATTTT.

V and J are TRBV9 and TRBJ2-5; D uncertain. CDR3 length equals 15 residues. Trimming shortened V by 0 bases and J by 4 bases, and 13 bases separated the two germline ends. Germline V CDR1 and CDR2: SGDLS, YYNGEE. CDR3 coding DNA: TGTGCCAGCAGCGTAGCTGGAGTAGCCTTAGAGACCCAGTACTTC. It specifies CASSVAGVALETQYF.

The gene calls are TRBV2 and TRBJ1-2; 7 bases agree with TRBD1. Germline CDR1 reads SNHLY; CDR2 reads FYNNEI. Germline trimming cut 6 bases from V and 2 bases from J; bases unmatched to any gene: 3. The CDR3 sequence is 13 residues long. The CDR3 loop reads CASRGGQNYGYTF. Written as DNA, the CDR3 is TGTGCCAGCAGGGGGGGACAGAACTATGGCTACACCTTC.